Listed below are T cell receptor beta chains from one sample, sequenced in a study of blood T cell repertoires in COVID-19. Here immunoSEQ multiplex PCR was the method, and the copy in TCRdb shows in-frame clones only, minus some. The data show hundreds of thousands of clones, with roughly 88% seen just once and roughly 2% held by the top ten. Specimen: PBMCs or T cells enriched from blood (not recorded which). The receptors were sampled from a woman aged 40 to 50 with acute COVID-19. The CDR3 runs from the conserved cysteine through the conserved F or W. The D gene is left open where the match is weak. Expanded clones get a size class; other rows say once, few or many, or leave the size out.

clone_size,j_call,d_call,v_call,cdr3_nt,cdr3_aa
.,TRBJ2-7,TRBD2,TRBV27,TGTGCCAGCAGTTCGCTAGGACTAGGGGTAACATACGAGCAGTACTTC,CASSSLGLGVTYEQYF
.,TRBJ1-1,.,TRBV6-6,TGTGCCAGCAGTGGCCCGATGAACACTGAAGCTTTCTTT,CASSGPMNTEAFF
.,TRBJ1-2,.,TRBV6-5,TGTGCCAGCAGGCCAGAGGGCTATGGCTACACCTTC,CASRPEGYGYTF
.,TRBJ1-3,.,TRBV19,TGTGCCAGTGGACTCTCCCGCTCTGGAAACACCATATATTTT,CASGLSRSGNTIYF
.,TRBJ2-2,TRBD1,TRBV3-1/TRBV3-2,TGTGCCAGCAGCCGATCCGGGACAGCAAACACCGGGGAGCTGTTTTTT,CASSRSGTANTGELFF
once,TRBJ2-7,.,TRBV9,TGTGCCAGCAGCGTAGGGACAGTCAGCTCCTACGAGCAGTACTTC,CASSVGTVSSYEQYF
.,TRBJ1-2,TRBD1,TRBV3-1/TRBV3-2,TGTGCCAGCAGCGAAACCGGGACAGGCGAAGGCTACACCTTC,CASSETGTGEGYTF
.,TRBJ2-2,TRBD2,TRBV11-3,TGTGCCAGCAGAAAGGGACTAGCGGGGGGCCTGAACACCGGGGAGCTGTTTTTT,CASRKGLAGGLNTGELFF
.,TRBJ1-1,.,TRBV29-1,TGCAGCGTTTCCTCTGGAGGCACTGAAGCTTTCTTT,CSVSSGGTEAFF
.,TRBJ2-7,.,TRBV5-1,TGCGCCAGCAGCTTAGACATTGGCGAGCAGTACTTC,CASSLDIGEQYF
.,TRBJ2-7,TRBD2,TRBV2,TGTGCCAGCAGGGAAGGGACTAGCGGCTCCTACGAGCAGTACTTC,CASREGTSGSYEQYF
.,TRBJ2-3,TRBD2,TRBV4-2,TGTGCCAGCAGCCAGGAGCTAGCGGGGGGGGCCACAGATACGCAGTATTTT,CASSQELAGGATDTQYF
.,TRBJ1-1,.,TRBV5-5,TGTGCCAGCAGCTTGGCCGGCGGGTGGGGAGAAGCTTTCTTT,CASSLAGGWGEAFF
.,TRBJ1-5,TRBD1,TRBV6-5,TGTGCCAGCAGTACCGGGACAGGGGTAAATCAGCCCCAGCATTTT,CASSTGTGVNQPQHF
.,TRBJ2-7,TRBD2,TRBV6-5,TGTGCCAGCACTAGCGGGGGCTACGAGCAGTACTTC,CASTSGGYEQYF
.,TRBJ1-1,TRBD1,TRBV18,TGTGCCAGCTCAAACAGGGGGAACACTGAAGCTTTCTTT,CASSNRGNTEAFF
.,TRBJ2-1,TRBD1,TRBV7-6,TGTGCCAGCAGCCCCGGGACAGGGGGCGGAAGGTCCTACAATGAGCAGTTCTTC,CASSPGTGGGRSYNEQFF
.,TRBJ2-4,.,TRBV15,TGTGCCACCAGCAGGCAGGGTGGTAGAGAAAAAAACATTCAGTACTTC,CATSRQGGREKNIQYF
.,TRBJ2-1,.,TRBV25-1,TGTGCCAGTTCCCCGAGGGGGGGGATGATTGAGCAGTTCTTC,CASSPRGGMIEQFF
.,TRBJ2-3,TRBD2,TRBV4-1,TGCGCCAGCAAAAGGACTAGCGATGGCTCCAGAGATACGCAGTATTTT,CASKRTSDGSRDTQYF
.,TRBJ2-3,TRBD2,TRBV10-3,TGTGCCATCAGTGGCGGCGGGGGGGCGACAGATACGCAGTATTTT,CAISGGGGATDTQYF
.,TRBJ2-1,TRBD1,TRBV5-8,TGTGCCAGCAGTGCCGGGACAGGGAGCCACAATGAGCAGTTCTTC,CASSAGTGSHNEQFF
.,TRBJ2-3,TRBD2,TRBV7-2,TGTGCCAGCAGCTTTAACCCGCCCGGGGGGGCCTTGACAGATACGCAGTATTTT,CASSFNPPGGALTDTQYF
.,TRBJ1-2,TRBD1,TRBV5-1,TGCGCCAGCAGCGCAGTACAGGGGGAGAATGGCTACACCTTC,CASSAVQGENGYTF
.,TRBJ2-1,TRBD1,TRBV24-1,TGTGCCACCAGTGATTCGAGGGACAGGCTATATGAGCAGTTCTTC,CATSDSRDRLYEQFF
.,TRBJ2-2,.,TRBV9,TGTGCCAGCAGCGTCGGTTCGGGGAACACCGGGGAGCTGTTTTTT,CASSVGSGNTGELFF
few,TRBJ1-1,.,TRBV18,TGTGCCAGCTCACCCCCGAATCGGGAGAACACTGAAGCTTTCTTT,CASSPPNRENTEAFF